This TCR beta chain was observed in a study of cytomegalovirus exposure and HLA in healthy donors. PCR used 60 Vbeta primers and 13 Jbeta primers. Here immunoSEQ multiplex PCR was the method, and the copy in TCRdb shows in-frame clones only, minus some. The table records some 180,000 clones, 75% to 85% of them present only once. This CDR3 comprises 18 residues. With V trimmed by 0 bases and J by 5 bases, 13 bases remained unmatched. Germline CDR1 is LGHNA and CDR2 is YNFKEQ. The V and J genes are TRBV4-2 and TRBJ2-5; 9 bases map to TRBD2. The source is a woman aged 60-75 years in good health and CMV-seropositive. The material sequenced was PBMCs. CDR3 sequence reads: CASSQDPRSGRGGETQYF. For the CDR3, the DNA is TGTGCCAGCAGCCAAGACCCACGTAGCGGGAGAGGTGGCGAGACCCAGTACTTC.